Below, 20 T cell receptor beta chains from the same sample are listed, as sequenced in a study of post-analysis software for immune sequencing data. Findings and caveats of the study: Roughly 5 TRBV segments (TRBV5-6, TRBV5-1 and TRBV20-1 among them) occurred more frequently in patients than in controls.

These TCRs are of unknown antigen specificity. Carried by the TCR beta cDNA libraries were unique molecular identifiers. Via MiXCR, TCRdb re-called the PCR reads, giving one row per CDR3 protein. Seen here are some 800,000 distinct CDR3 sequences, 40% to 55% observed once, and the top ten hold approximately 4.4%. Material: blood. These receptors originate from a girl under 18 with multiple sclerosis.

This clonotype has a handful of counts. The chain recombines TRBV30 with TRBJ1-5; tentative D call: TRBD1 (5 bases). The CDR3 is 14 residues long. Germline V gene lookup returns CDR1 GTSNPN and CDR2 SVGIG (reference sequence). V dropped 0 bases and J dropped 5 bases, with 11 bases sitting between them. CDR3 nucleotides: TGTGCCTGGAGTGTTAACTCGGGGGATCAGCCCCAGCATTTT. Its protein is CAWSVNSGDQPQHF.

This clonotype was recorded only once. This chain uses TRBV5-1 with TRBJ1-1; tentative D call: TRBD1 (6 bases). The germline CDR1 and CDR2 sequences are SGHRS and YFSETQ. The CDR3 consists of 14 residues. Trimming took off 7 bases at V and 0 bases at J, with 13 bases between the two ends. The CDR3 bases are TGCGCCAGCCGCAAGGACAGCTTGAACACTGAAGCTTTCTTT. Translated: CASRKDSLNTEAFF.

CDR3 protein: CAWSKDRDYGYTF. CDR3 coding DNA: TGTGCCTGGAGTAAGGACAGGGACTATGGCTACACCTTC. The V gene is TRBV30, the J gene TRBJ1-2; 8 nucleotides line up with TRBD1. Germline CDR1 GTSNPN, CDR2 SVGIG (reference sequence). There are 13 residues in the CDR3. The ends lost 2 bases at V and 3 bases at J; junction bases unmatched: 2.

This clonotype came up many times. The chain uses TRBV12-3 or TRBV12-4 and TRBJ1-2; no clear D. This CDR3 has 11 residues. Between the trimmed V and J ends, which lost 4 bases and 7 bases, there was a span of 7 bases. CDR3 DNA sequence: TGTGCCAGCAGTTCCGGGTCTGGCTACACCTTC. Translating it yields CASSSGSGYTF.

A few counts support this clonotype. The rearrangement joins TRBV6-2 or TRBV6-3 to TRBJ2-1; 13 positions agree with TRBD2. The germline V gene has CDR1 MNHEY and CDR2 SVGEGT. The CDR3 is 15 residues long. J lost 12 bases, V lost 5 bases, and 10 bases had no gene match. CDR3 protein: CASSHGLAGVGWQFF. CDR3 nucleotide sequence: TGTGCCAGCAGTCACGGACTAGCGGGAGTCGGTTGGCAGTTCTTC.

The rearrangement links TRBV11-2 to TRBJ2-5; 14 bases are shared with TRBD2. CDR1 is SGHAT and CDR2 is FQNNGV in the germline V gene. Losses at the gene ends were 4 bases for V and 11 bases for J; bases not matched to a gene: 12. The CDR3 has 16 residues. The CDR3 coding sequence is TGTGCCAGCAGCTATCCGGGACTAGCGGGAGTGAATGAGCAGTACTTC. Its translation is CASSYPGLAGVNEQYF.

The V and J genes are TRBV20-1 and TRBJ1-2; D is unresolved. This CDR3 is 15 amino acids long. The germline CDR1 and CDR2 sequences are DFQATT and SNEGSKA (reference sequence). With 6 bases removed from V and 4 bases from J, the gap between germline ends came to 21 bases. The CDR3 reads CSALLAGRLFYGYTF. In DNA, the CDR3 is TGCAGTGCCCTACTTGCAGGACGGCTGTTCTATGGCTACACCTTC.

The V gene is TRBV6-5, the J gene TRBJ2-1, with 7 bases aligning to TRBD2. The CDR3 sequence is 14 residues long. V was pared by 2 bases and J by 9 bases, with 7 bases of the junction left unmatched. CDR1 and CDR2 (germline): MNHEY, SVGAGI. The CDR3: CASSYRGAGVEQFF. In nucleotides, the CDR3 is TGTGCCAGCAGTTACCGGGGTGCGGGAGTTGAGCAGTTCTTC.

Concerning this clonotype itself: One end of the junction is discordant with germline, which a read error may explain. The chain has TRBV12-3 or TRBV12-4 and TRBJ2-3; D is unclear. The CDR3 is 12 residues long. The CDR3 bases are TGTGCCAGCAGTTTGGCCACAGATGCGCAGTATTTT. This gives the protein CASSLATDAQYF.

The CDR3 sequence is CATSRDIGFHTYNEQFF. The CDR3 DNA reads as TGTGCCACCAGCAGAGACATTGGATTCCATACCTACAATGAGCAGTTCTTC. The chain has TRBV15 and TRBJ2-1; D not certain. V was pared by 0 bases and J by 2 bases, with 14 bases between. The CDR3 consists of 17 residues. Germline assignment: CDR1 LNHNV and CDR2 YYDKDF (reference sequence). Based on the CDR3 plus reference TRBV15 and TRBJ2-1, the full variable domain is DAMVIQNPRYQVTQFGKPVTLSCSQTLNHNVMYWYQQKSSQAPKLLFHYYDKDFNNEADTPDNFQSRRPNTSFCFLDIRSPGLGDTAMYLCATSRDIGFHTYNEQFFGPGTRLTVL.

The V gene is TRBV15, the J gene TRBJ2-3; D might be TRBD2 (7 bases). The germline V gene has CDR1 LNHNV and CDR2 YYDKDF (reference sequence). V was clipped by 8 bases and J by 2 bases, with 17 bases between them. The CDR3 is 15 amino acids. CDR3 amino acids: CATDKGGAFTDTQYF. For the CDR3, the DNA is TGTGCCACCGACAAAGGGGGGGCCTTCACAGATACGCAGTATTTT.

This chain links TRBV28 with TRBJ2-1; the D is unclear. Trimming cost V 3 bases and J 9 bases, with 9 bases left between them. The CDR3 contains 12 residues. CDR1 is MDHEN, CDR2 SYDVKM, per germline. In nucleotides, the CDR3 is TGTGCCAGCAGTTTGTCAGGTGGTGAGCAGTTCTTC. The encoded protein is CASSLSGGEQFF.

About this clonotype: Without the conserved terminal phenylalanine or tryptophan, this CDR3 likely stems from a read error. The chain combines TRBV29-1 with TRBJ2-7; 11 nucleotides line up with TRBD2. This CDR3 contains 15 residues. Per the germline V gene, CDR1 is SQVTM and CDR2 is ANQGSEA. The junction had 6 bases not matched to a gene; V was cut back by 5 bases and J by 0 bases. The CDR3 sequence: CSVRSGRVNSYEQYL. The CDR3 DNA follows: TGCAGCGTTCGTAGCGGGAGGGTTAACTCCTACGAGCAGTACTTA.

The V gene is TRBV19, the J gene TRBJ2-2, with D unclear. Trimming removed 5 bases at V and 8 bases at J, with 9 bases between. The CDR3 totals 12 residues. Germline V CDR1 and CDR2: LNHDA, SQIVND (reference sequence). The CDR3 spells CASSEPLGELFF. CDR3 nucleotides: TGTGCCAGTAGTGAGCCCTTGGGGGAGCTGTTTTTT.

This chain joins TRBV18 and TRBJ1-6; D uncertain. This CDR3 is built from 14 residues. V was cut by 6 bases and J by 6 bases, with 12 bases left in between. Germline CDR1 KGHSH, CDR2 LQKENI. The CDR3 protein is CASSPTDGNSPLHF. The CDR3 coding sequence is TGTGCCAGCTCTCCGACGGACGGTAATTCACCCCTCCACTTT.

The V and J genes are TRBV6-6 and TRBJ1-5; tentatively, D is TRBD1 (5 bases). V lost 6 bases and J 0 bases, leaving 9 bases between the germline ends. The CDR3 length is 14 residues. Germline assignment: CDR1 MNHNY and CDR2 SVGAGI (reference sequence). The CDR3 region has the DNA TGTGCCAGCAGCTCCAGGGCTAGCAATCAGCCCCAGCATTTT. This sequence encodes CASSSRASNQPQHF.

V usage is TRBV20-1 and J usage is TRBJ2-4; no reliable D call. The J call is uncertain, as TRBJ2-7 better fits the DNA end. Germline assignment: CDR1 DFQATT and CDR2 SNEGSKA (reference sequence). CDR3 size: 12 residues. DNA of the CDR3: TGCAGTGCTAGAGAGATTTTGAGCGAGCAGTACTTC. Protein product: CSAREILSEQYF.

This clonotype occurred a few times. Being one base from a much bigger clone, this may be a read error. The chain employs TRBV4-2 and TRBJ2-1; D perhaps matches TRBD2 (5 bases). V was shortened by 3 bases and J by 10 bases, with 22 bases between the two germline ends. Germline V gives CDR1 LGHNA, CDR2 YNFKEQ. This CDR3 spans 16 amino acids. This chain's CDR3 is CASSHQEADSSYEQFF. The DNA for the CDR3 is TGTGCCAGCAGCCACCAGGAGGCTGATAGCTCCTACGAGCAGTTCTTC.

The V and J genes are TRBV10-3 and TRBJ2-1, with a weak D call TRBD2 (7 bases). The V end lost 7 bases, the J end lost 6 bases, and 13 bases lay between the germline ends. Per the germline V gene, CDR1 is ENHRY and CDR2 is SYGVKD. This CDR3 has 13 residues. The CDR3 bases are TGTGCCATCATGAAGGGGGGGGTCAATGAGCAGTTCTTC. Residues: CAIMKGGVNEQFF.

This clonotype turned up a few times. The genes are TRBV4-2 and TRBJ2-1, with 10 bases that match TRBD1. The CDR3 is made up of 14 amino acids. In germline, CDR1 is LGHNA, CDR2 YNFKEQ. V lost 4 bases, J lost 6 bases, and 3 bases stayed unmatched. This chain's CDR3 is CASSPRTGGNEQFF. The CDR3, as DNA: TGTGCCAGCAGCCCCCGGACAGGGGGCAATGAGCAGTTCTTC.